The rows below give T cell receptor beta chains drawn from one sample of a study of shared clonotypes between healthy human individuals. The protocol was immunoSEQ multiplex PCR, while the TCRdb copy is restricted to in-frame clones and leaves out a portion. The sample lists about 480,000 clones, approximately 79% occurring once. The sample comprised PBMCs. These receptors originate from a woman in her 40s in good health. Some clones in this sample may be carry-over from other donors' samples. CDR3s include the opening cysteine and the closing phenylalanine or tryptophan. Each record gives: clone size, V gene, CDR3 length, D gene, J gene, CDR3 DNA, CDR3 protein. The D gene is left open where the match is weak. Clone size is not always given. Where it is, it says once, few, many or a class for expanded clones.

clone_size: NA; v_call: TRBV28; cdr3_length: 14; d_call: TRBD2; j_call: TRBJ2-7; cdr3_nt: TGTGCCAGCGGTTTAAGCGGGAGCTCCTACGAGCAGTACTTC; cdr3_aa: CASGLSGSSYEQYF
clone_size: once; v_call: TRBV2; cdr3_length: 13; d_call: NA; j_call: TRBJ2-3; cdr3_nt: TGTGCCAGCAGTGAACAGGGAACAGATACGCAGTATTTT; cdr3_aa: CASSEQGTDTQYF
clone_size: NA; v_call: TRBV28; cdr3_length: 15; d_call: TRBD2; j_call: TRBJ2-7; cdr3_nt: TGTGCCAGCAGACTCGGGACTAGCGGGACCTACGAGCAGTACTTC; cdr3_aa: CASRLGTSGTYEQYF
clone_size: NA; v_call: TRBV15; cdr3_length: 17; d_call: NA; j_call: TRBJ1-5; cdr3_nt: TGTGCCACCAGCAGAGGCCAGGGAATATTAGGCAATCAGCCCCAGCATTTT; cdr3_aa: CATSRGQGILGNQPQHF
clone_size: NA; v_call: TRBV7-3; cdr3_length: 13; d_call: NA; j_call: TRBJ2-5; cdr3_nt: TGTGCCAGCAGCTTAGGGCTAGCGGAGACCCAGTACTTC; cdr3_aa: CASSLGLAETQYF
clone_size: NA; v_call: TRBV28; cdr3_length: 17; d_call: NA; j_call: TRBJ2-7; cdr3_nt: TGTGCCAGCAGTTTAGGAAACGGCGGGACAGCGTCCTACGAGCAGTACTTC; cdr3_aa: CASSLGNGGTASYEQYF
clone_size: NA; v_call: TRBV28; cdr3_length: 14; d_call: TRBD1; j_call: TRBJ1-2; cdr3_nt: TGTGCCAGCAGTAGCCCGGACAGGGTAGATGGCTACACCTTC; cdr3_aa: CASSSPDRVDGYTF
clone_size: NA; v_call: TRBV6-6; cdr3_length: 13; d_call: NA; j_call: TRBJ2-1; cdr3_nt: TGTGCCAGCCGGGGGAACTCCTACAATGAGCAGTTCTTC; cdr3_aa: CASRGNSYNEQFF
clone_size: NA; v_call: TRBV9; cdr3_length: 12; d_call: NA; j_call: TRBJ2-2; cdr3_nt: TGTGCCAGCTCTGGGCTAACCGGGGAGCTGTTTTTT; cdr3_aa: CASSGLTGELFF
clone_size: NA; v_call: TRBV7-3; cdr3_length: 13; d_call: NA; j_call: TRBJ2-7; cdr3_nt: TGTGCCAGCAGCTTATTCCAGGGAGGCGAGCAGTACTTC; cdr3_aa: CASSLFQGGEQYF
clone_size: NA; v_call: TRBV7-2; cdr3_length: 17; d_call: NA; j_call: TRBJ2-5; cdr3_nt: TGTGCCAGCAGCCTAAACCCGCCCGGCAGGGGAGAGGAGACCCAGTACTTC; cdr3_aa: CASSLNPPGRGEETQYF
clone_size: NA; v_call: TRBV19; cdr3_length: 14; d_call: NA; j_call: TRBJ2-7; cdr3_nt: TGTGCCAGCAGGACAGACCATATCTCCTACGAGCAGTACTTC; cdr3_aa: CASRTDHISYEQYF
clone_size: NA; v_call: TRBV9; cdr3_length: 15; d_call: NA; j_call: TRBJ1-2; cdr3_nt: TGTGCCAGCACCCGAGGCCGGGACACCCCCTTGAGCTACACCTTC; cdr3_aa: CASTRGRDTPLSYTF
clone_size: NA; v_call: TRBV2; cdr3_length: 17; d_call: TRBD2; j_call: TRBJ2-1; cdr3_nt: TGTGCCAGCAGTCTATGGACTAGCGGGAGGATCTACAATGAGCAGTTCTTC; cdr3_aa: CASSLWTSGRIYNEQFF
clone_size: NA; v_call: TRBV19; cdr3_length: 13; d_call: NA; j_call: TRBJ2-3; cdr3_nt: TGTGGGTCCCGGGGGCGTGTGACAGATACGCAGTATTTT; cdr3_aa: CGSRGRVTDTQYF
clone_size: NA; v_call: TRBV28; cdr3_length: 14; d_call: TRBD1; j_call: TRBJ2-7; cdr3_nt: TGTGCCAGCAGTCTCGGGACAGGGTATAAAGAGGTGTTCTTC; cdr3_aa: CASSLGTGYKEVFF
clone_size: few; v_call: TRBV19; cdr3_length: 14; d_call: TRBD1; j_call: TRBJ1-5; cdr3_nt: TGTGCCAGTAGTACGGCCAGGGGGGAACAGCCCCAGCATTTT; cdr3_aa: CASSTARGEQPQHF